The source of this T cell receptor beta chain is a study of T cell repertoires in cytomegalovirus infection. TCRdb re-called the reads through MiXCR, storing one row per CDR3 protein. The sample includes approximately 700,000 distinct CDR3 sequences, 35% of them seen just once. V shed 1 base and J 1 base; nucleotides not matched to a gene: 13. This CDR3 contains 18 residues. The germline V gene encodes CDR1 SGHTA and CDR2 FQGNSA. In this sample, this clonotype turned up a few times. The chain combines TRBV7-2 with TRBJ2-7; 7 positions match TRBD2. The TCR comes from a human donor in good health (CMV status not recorded). Some clones in this sample may be carry-over from other donors' samples. The sample was PBMCs. The CDR3 protein is CASSLVGVGREPSYEQYF. CDR3 nucleotides: TGTGCCAGCAGCTTAGTAGGGGTTGGGCGGGAGCCATCCTACGAGCAGTACTTC.